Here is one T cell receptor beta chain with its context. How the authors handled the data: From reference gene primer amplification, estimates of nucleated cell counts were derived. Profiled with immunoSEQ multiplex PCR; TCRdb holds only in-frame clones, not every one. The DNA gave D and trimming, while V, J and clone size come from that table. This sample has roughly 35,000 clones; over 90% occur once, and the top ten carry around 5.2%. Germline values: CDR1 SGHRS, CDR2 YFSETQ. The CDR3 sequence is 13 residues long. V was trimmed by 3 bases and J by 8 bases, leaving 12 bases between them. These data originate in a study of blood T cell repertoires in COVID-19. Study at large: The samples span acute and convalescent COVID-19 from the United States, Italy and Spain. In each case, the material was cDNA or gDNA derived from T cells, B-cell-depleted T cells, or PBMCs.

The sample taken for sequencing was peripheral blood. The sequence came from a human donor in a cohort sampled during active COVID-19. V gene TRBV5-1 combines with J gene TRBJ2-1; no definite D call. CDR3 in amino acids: CASSSVLPHEQFF. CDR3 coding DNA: TGCGCCAGCAGCTCAGTCCTCCCCCATGAGCAGTTCTTC.